Below are 28 T cell receptor beta chains sequenced from a single sample in a study of blood T cell repertoires in COVID-19 (dated by TCRdb to about 2020). Receptor amplification or capture employed the immunoSEQ multiplex PCR assay. TCRdb's version of the immuneACCESS table is confined to in-frame rearrangements and falls short of the full clone set. An unresolved V gene accounts for under half of the shortfall where checked; the remainder is of unknown origin. The sample includes fewer than 600,000 clones, with roughly nine tenths observed a single time. The ten largest account for 0.9% of the sample. The sequenced material came from peripheral blood. The origin of the receptors is a young man with COVID-19, enrolled during active disease.

The chain employs TRBV5-8 and TRBJ2-6; D not certain. Per germline, CDR1 SGHTS and CDR2 YDEGEE. V was cut by 1 base and J by 3 bases, with 5 bases left in between. This CDR3 spans 14 amino acids. The CDR3 sequence is CASSLQLGANVLTF. DNA of the CDR3: TGTGCCAGCAGCTTGCAACTTGGGGCCAACGTCCTGACTTTC.

The rearrangement uses TRBV14 and TRBJ2-2, with TRBD2 matching 10 bases. The germline gives CDR1 SGHDN, CDR2 FVKESK. Trimming at V came to 4 bases and at J to 5 bases, leaving 7 bases not matched to a gene. This CDR3 spans 16 amino acids. The CDR3 nucleotides read TGTGCCAGCAGCCTACTACCTAGCGGGAGTACCGGGGAGCTGTTTTTT. Its translation: CASSLLPSGSTGELFF.

This clone was recorded once. This chain links TRBV7-6 with TRBJ1-6; no firm D call. The CDR3 is 16 residues long. Germline V gives CDR1 SGHVS, CDR2 FNYEAQ. V was pared by 1 base and J by 10 bases, with 17 bases between. In DNA form, the CDR3 reads TGTGCCAGCAGCTTAGAGCGGGGAGGGCGAGGGTCACCCCTCCACTTT. Translated, it gives CASSLERGGRGSPLHF.

The chain employs TRBV12-3 or TRBV12-4 and TRBJ2-7; a possible D gene is TRBD2 (5 bases). The ends were cut back, 1 base at V and 6 bases at J, with 7 bases in the middle. The CDR3 spans 12 residues. CDR3 residues: CASSLGAGEQYF. In DNA, the CDR3 is TGTGCCAGCAGTTTAGGGGCGGGCGAGCAGTACTTC.

The CDR3 here is CASRGVESYNEQFF. In DNA form, the CDR3 reads TGTGCCAGCAGGGGCGTTGAGTCCTACAATGAGCAGTTCTTC. The rearrangement links TRBV25-1 to TRBJ2-1; no clear D gene. Trimming took 6 bases from V and 1 from J, leaving 10 bases between them. There are 14 residues in the CDR3. CDR1 is MGHDK, CDR2 SYGVNS, per germline.

To note about this clone: Other DNA variants within this sample encode the same CDR3. The J gene is TRBJ2-7, the V gene TRBV9, with D tentatively TRBD2 (6 bases). There are 14 residues in the CDR3. Germline CDR1 and CDR2: SGDLS and YYNGEE. V was trimmed by 4 bases and J by 2 bases, leaving 13 bases between them. CDR3 sequence reads: CASSTGTSPYEQYF. The CDR3, as DNA: TGTGCCAGCAGCACCGGGACTTCCCCCTACGAGCAGTACTTC.

The J gene is TRBJ1-1, the V gene TRBV27; tentatively, D is TRBD1 (6 bases). The germline CDR1 and CDR2 sequences are MNHEY and SMNVEV (reference sequence). V was pared by 2 bases and J by 5 bases, with 12 bases between. This CDR3 has 14 amino acids. The CDR3 region is CASSLLGGRTEAFF. Written as DNA, the CDR3 is TGTGCCAGCAGTTTACTCGGGGGGCGGACTGAAGCTTTCTTT.

This chain links TRBV11-2 with TRBJ2-7, with D tentatively TRBD1 (5 bases). Germline lookup yields CDR1 SGHAT and CDR2 FQNNGV. CDR3 length: 13 amino acids. The ends were cut back, 4 bases at V and 6 bases at J, with 13 bases in the middle. Here the CDR3 reads CASSSNRRPEQYF. The CDR3 DNA is TGTGCCAGCAGCTCAAACAGGCGCCCCGAGCAGTACTTC.

The chain has TRBV19 and TRBJ2-7; TRBD1 agrees at 7 bases. There are 14 residues in the CDR3. CDR1 is LNHDA, CDR2 SQIVND, per germline (reference sequence). The junction had 6 bases not matched to a gene; V was cut back by 6 bases and J by 1 base. The CDR3 protein is CASSRTGPSYEQYF. The DNA of the CDR3 is TGTGCCAGTAGCCGGACAGGCCCATCCTACGAGCAGTACTTC.

V usage is TRBV28 and J usage is TRBJ2-7, with TRBD1 matching over 9 bases. The junction had 10 bases not matched to a gene; V was cut back by 11 bases and J by 2 bases. Germline-derived CDR1 and CDR2 are MDHEN and SYDVKM. This CDR3 spans 14 amino acids. The CDR3 spells CAGAGTGPPYEQYF. The CDR3 bases are TGTGCCGGGGCCGGGACAGGGCCACCCTACGAGCAGTACTTC.

This clone was detected only a few times. This chain connects TRBV4-1 to TRBJ1-5, with 8 bases lining up with TRBD1. CDR3 length: 14 residues. V was pared by 6 bases and J by 7 bases, with 8 bases of the junction left unmatched. Per the germline V gene, CDR1 is MGHRA and CDR2 is YSYEKL. The CDR3 is CASRPQGAGQPQHF. The CDR3 DNA follows: TGCGCCAGCAGGCCTCAGGGGGCAGGACAGCCCCAGCATTTT.

The chain carries TRBV11-2 and TRBJ2-3; 13 bases align to TRBD2. V dropped 5 bases and J dropped 4; count of bases not matched to a gene: 9. The germline gives CDR1 SGHAT, CDR2 FQNNGV. CDR3 length: 17 amino acids. CDR3 loop: CASSTGTGLAGADTQYF. CDR3 nucleotides: TGTGCCAGCAGCACCGGGACCGGACTAGCGGGAGCAGATACGCAGTATTTT.

The V and J genes are TRBV29-1 and TRBJ2-2; 8 nucleotides agree with TRBD2. This CDR3 spans 16 amino acids. Germline assignment: CDR1 SQVTM and CDR2 ANQGSEA. Trimming removed 5 bases from V and 4 bases from J; junction bases left unmatched: 12. The CDR3 loop reads CSVPGGSGDPTGELFF. The CDR3 DNA is TGCAGCGTTCCCGGGGGTAGCGGGGACCCCACCGGGGAGCTGTTTTTT.

V gene TRBV5-5 combines with J gene TRBJ2-1; 8 bases are a match to TRBD2. The germline gives CDR1 SGHKS, CDR2 YYEKEE (reference sequence). The CDR3 contains 14 residues. With V trimmed by 5 bases and J by 8 bases, 9 bases remained unmatched. CDR3: CASSSGVGWDEQFF. CDR3 DNA sequence: TGTGCCAGCAGTAGCGGGGTTGGCTGGGATGAGCAGTTCTTC.

The chain combines TRBV4-2 with TRBJ1-2, with a weak D call TRBD1 (5 bases). CDR1 is LGHNA and CDR2 is YNFKEQ in the germline V gene. The CDR3 is 14 amino acids. With 0 bases removed from V and 7 bases from J, the gap between germline ends came to 12 bases. DNA for the CDR3: TGTGCCAGCAGCCAAGATCGTCTGGGGCTTGGCTACACCTTC. Its translation is CASSQDRLGLGYTF.

This chain links TRBV19 with TRBJ2-5; TRBD2 matches 7 bases. CDR3 length equals 14 residues. The germline V gene has CDR1 LNHDA and CDR2 SQIVND (reference sequence). The junction had 8 bases not matched to a gene; V was cut back by 5 bases and J by 5 bases. CDR3 coding DNA: TGTGCCAGTAGTTCCTGGGGAGGGGAGGAGACCCAGTACTTC. It encodes CASSSWGGEETQYF.

The CDR3 nucleotides read TGTGCCAGCAGCTCCCACCCCGCGCGGGAAGCCCTCTACGAGCAGTACTTC. This translates into CASSSHPAREALYEQYF. The chain has TRBV11-2 and TRBJ2-7; the D gene is possibly TRBD2 (6 bases). With 4 bases removed from V and 3 bases from J, the gap between germline ends came to 22 bases. Germline lookup yields CDR1 SGHAT and CDR2 FQNNGV. CDR3 length: 17 amino acids.

The CDR3 protein is CATSEPGQGAADTQYF. The CDR3 DNA follows: TGTGCCACCAGTGAACCGGGACAGGGGGCTGCAGATACGCAGTATTTT. The gene calls are TRBV24-1 and TRBJ2-3, with 12 bases lining up with TRBD1. The CDR3 sequence is 16 residues long. The junction had 5 bases not matched to a gene; V was cut back by 4 bases and J by 4 bases. The V gene's germline CDR1 is KGHDR and CDR2 SFDVKD.

As concerns this clone: An end of the junction differs from the germline gene, which may be a read error. The rearrangement uses TRBV5-4 and TRBJ2-1, with a tentative D call TRBD2 (6 bases). This CDR3 contains 16 residues. In germline, CDR1 is SGHNT, CDR2 YYREEE (reference sequence). The CDR3 DNA sequence: TGTGCCACCAGCCCACCCCCCCCGGGGGTCTACAATGAGCAGTTCTTC. Protein product: CATSPPPPGVYNEQFF.

The rearrangement uses TRBV2 and TRBJ2-5; D is unclear. Per the germline V gene, CDR1 is SNHLY and CDR2 is FYNNEI. The CDR3 covers 12 residues. Trimming removed 3 bases from V and 5 bases from J, with 7 bases in between. For the CDR3, the DNA is TGTGCCAGCAGTGATCGCGCGGAGACCCAGTACTTC. Its protein is CASSDRAETQYF. Full variable domain (outside the CDR3, taken from reference TRBV2 and TRBJ2-5): EPEVTQTPSHQVTQMGQEVILRCVPISNHLYFYWYRQILGQKVEFLVSFYNNEISEKSEIFDDQFSVERPDGSNFTLKIRSTKLEDSAMYFCASSDRAETQYFGPGTRLLVL.

The chain has TRBV19 and TRBJ1-1; 9 nucleotides line up with TRBD1. The CDR3 covers 14 residues. Trimming at V came to 6 bases and at J to 1 base, leaving 3 bases not matched to a gene. CDR1 and CDR2 (germline): LNHDA, SQIVND (reference sequence). CDR3 in DNA: TGTGCCAGTAGCCGGGACAGGGAGAACACTGAAGCTTTCTTT. This encodes CASSRDRENTEAFF. Full variable domain (outside the CDR3, taken from reference TRBV19 and TRBJ1-1): DGGITQSPKYLFRKEGQNVTLSCEQNLNHDAMYWYRQDPGQGLRLIYYSQIVNDFQKGDIAEGYSVSREKKESFPLTVTSAQKNPTAFYLCASSRDRENTEAFFGQGTRLTVV.

The genes are TRBV25-1 and TRBJ2-5; possibly TRBD2 for D (6 bases). Per germline, CDR1 MGHDK and CDR2 SYGVNS. V lost 6 bases to trimming and J lost 4 bases, with 12 bases between them. This CDR3 spans 13 amino acids. The CDR3 nucleotides are TGTGCCAGCAGACTGGGGGGTGGAGAGACCCAGTACTTC. This gives the protein CASRLGGGETQYF.

The rearrangement links TRBV27 to TRBJ2-7, with 8 positions matching TRBD2. Germline V CDR1 and CDR2: MNHEY, SMNVEV (reference sequence). V gave up 2 bases and J gave up 0 bases; unmatched junction bases: 6. The CDR3 has 16 residues. This chain's CDR3 is CASSLRGGLNSYEQYF. CDR3 DNA sequence: TGTGCCAGCAGTTTACGGGGGGGGCTAAACTCCTACGAGCAGTACTTC.

The genes are TRBV27 and TRBJ1-4, with D possibly TRBD1 on 6 matching bases. This CDR3 is built from 14 residues. V lost 5 bases, J lost 8 bases, and 15 bases lay in between. From germline, CDR1 is MNHEY and CDR2 SMNVEV (reference sequence). CDR3 nucleotide sequence: TGTGCCAGCAGTAACAGGGCTGCCGGCGAAAAACTGTTTTTT. Translation gives CASSNRAAGEKLFF.

The chain couples TRBV24-1 to TRBJ1-5, with 8 bases identical to TRBD1. Germline loops: CDR1 KGHDR, CDR2 SFDVKD. The CDR3 covers 15 residues. V trimming: 5 bases; J trimming: 5 bases; junction bases outside the gene matches: 7. The CDR3 loop is CATSAEGQADQPQHF. The CDR3 nucleotides are TGTGCCACCAGTGCCGAGGGACAGGCGGATCAGCCCCAGCATTTT.

The chain carries TRBV7-2 and TRBJ2-3; possible D gene TRBD1, 6 bases. The germline V gene encodes CDR1 SGHTA and CDR2 FQGNSA. The CDR3 runs to 16 residues. V was pared by 3 bases and J by 2 bases, with 15 bases between. In nucleotides, the CDR3 is TGTGCCAGCAGCTTTTTTCCAGGACAGCCCACAGATACGCAGTATTTT. The encoded protein is CASSFFPGQPTDTQYF.

The rearrangement links TRBV24-1 to TRBJ2-7; D may be TRBD1 (6 bases). V was pared by 4 bases and J by 7 bases, with 13 bases between. Germline lookup yields CDR1 KGHDR and CDR2 SFDVKD. CDR3 length: 13 residues. The CDR3 DNA reads as TGTGCCACCAGTGAGTCGGGACACGGAGAGCAGTACTTC. Translation gives CATSESGHGEQYF.

This chain links TRBV7-8 with TRBJ1-5; D gene uncertain. V lost 1 base and J lost 0, with 10 bases in between. This CDR3 is built from 16 residues. Germline V CDR1 and CDR2: SGHVS, FQNEAQ. CDR3 in DNA: TGTGCCAGCAGCTTAGAGCAGGTTTATAGCAATCAGCCCCAGCATTTT. This translates into CASSLEQVYSNQPQHF.